Included here is one T cell receptor beta chain sequence, with context. Its cognate antigen is unknown. This specimen comes from a study of T cell responses to AZD1222 COVID-19 vaccine. Produced via immunoSEQ multiplex PCR; TCRdb's table is partial and in-frame only. Of roughly 130,000 clones in the sample, 92% were seen once. Pooled samples include second doses given at about 4 or 12 weeks. The V end lost 3 bases, the J end lost 3 bases, and 11 bases lay between the germline ends. Per the germline V gene, CDR1 is KGHDR and CDR2 is SFDVKD. The CDR3 spans 15 residues. Study-wide results and limits: Repertoires were sampled only after the peak T cell response. Donors in the cohort were predominantly white British and more often female, and clonal diversity was possibly underestimated.

The J gene is TRBJ1-5, the V gene TRBV24-1, with a tentative D call TRBD1 (5 bases). The source of this sequence is an adult who received the AZD1222 COVID-19 vaccine. The source material was peripheral blood, sampled 28 days after the second AZD1222 dose. CDR3 bases: TGTGCCACCAGTGATGCCCGGGGCATCAATCAGCCCCAGCATTTT. Translated, it gives CATSDARGINQPQHF.